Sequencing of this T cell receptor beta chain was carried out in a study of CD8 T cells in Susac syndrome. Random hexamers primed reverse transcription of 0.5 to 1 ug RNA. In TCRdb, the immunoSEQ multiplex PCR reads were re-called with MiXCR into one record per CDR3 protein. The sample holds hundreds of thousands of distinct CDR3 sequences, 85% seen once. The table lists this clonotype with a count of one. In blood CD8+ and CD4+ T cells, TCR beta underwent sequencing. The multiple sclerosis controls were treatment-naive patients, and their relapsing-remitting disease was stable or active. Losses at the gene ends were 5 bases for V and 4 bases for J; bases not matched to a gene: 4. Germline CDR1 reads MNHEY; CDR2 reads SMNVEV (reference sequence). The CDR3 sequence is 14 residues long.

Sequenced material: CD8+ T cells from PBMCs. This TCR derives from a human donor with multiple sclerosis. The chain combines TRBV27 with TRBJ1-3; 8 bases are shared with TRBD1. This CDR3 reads CASSTYRGGNTIYF. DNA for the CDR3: TGTGCCAGCAGTACCTACAGGGGGGGAAACACCATATATTTT.